The clone carrying this T cell receptor (beta chain) was seen repeatedly, ten times or more. Patients counted as stable if ophthalmopathy did not develop within 18 months. TCR beta CDR3 sequences were amplified from RNA transcripts. HTBI primers were the set used in a first-round RT-PCR of the TCR CDR3. One entry per CDR3 protein results from TCRdb running MiXCR on the multiplex PCR reads. The sample includes about 560,000 distinct CDR3 sequences, approximately 14% of them seen just once. This sample was included in a study of T cells in Graves' hyperthyroidism and ophthalmopathy. This CDR3 region has 16 residues. Germline V gene sequence: CDR1 MNHEY, CDR2 SVGEGT. The V and J ends lost 4 bases and 7 bases, in that order; junction bases with no gene match: 5.

The sample comprised blood. The V call is TRBV6-2 or TRBV6-3, the J call TRBJ2-1; 15 bases are a match to TRBD2. The receptor comes from a woman in her 30s with Graves' hyperthyroidism. The chain's CDR3 is CASSSGTSGRINEQFF. The CDR3 DNA is TGTGCCAGCAGTTCCGGGACTAGCGGGAGGATAAATGAGCAGTTCTTC.